This note documents a single TCR beta chain sequence. As yet, its antigen is unknown. TCRdb keeps only in-frame clones here, not all; method: immunoSEQ multiplex PCR. The sample carries 100,000 to 110,000 clones, roughly 87% recorded once. The sample is drawn from a study of graft-versus-host responses after intestinal transplantation. Overall study findings and caveats: Declining HvG levels early post-transplant were linked to peak circulating GvH clone levels. Researchers found GvH clones in recipient marrow, and some showed up first in ileum or blood.

The receptor was isolated from a human donor who was the organ donor for an intestinal transplant. The sample in question was unstimulated CD4+ T cells sorted from spleen or lymph node cells, obtained before transplant.

CDR3 nucleotide sequence: TGTGCCAGTAGCGGGACAGGGGATCAGCCCCAGCATTTT. It translates to CASSGTGDQPQHF. The V gene is TRBV19, the J gene TRBJ1-5; 10 bases agree with TRBD1. V was clipped by 6 bases and J by 5 bases; unmatched bases: 1. CDR3 length equals 13 residues. The germline V gene has CDR1 LNHDA and CDR2 SQIVND (reference sequence).